The sequence of this TCR beta chain was determined in a study of response to subunit inactivated influenza vaccine. The study, taken as a whole, reports: It was suggested by the authors that few new T cells are recruited by each seasonal influenza vaccination.

Trimming left V 1 base short and J 4 bases short, with 11 bases between. Germline V gene lookup returns CDR1 MGHRA and CDR2 YSYEKL. This CDR3 has 15 amino acids. Each CDR3 protein gets one entry after TCRdb re-called the RT-PCR reads with MiXCR. Seen here are 650,000 or so distinct CDR3 sequences, 14% observed once, and the top ten hold less than 9%. To note about this clonotype: Its antigen is undetermined.

The sequencing used PBMCs from blood, collected around two weeks before vaccination. The sequence came from a man in his forties or fifties who received an inactivated influenza vaccine. The rearrangement uses TRBV4-1 and TRBJ2-1, with D uncertain. CDR3 region: CASSQALLGYNEQFF. The DNA for the CDR3 is TGCGCCAGCAGCCAAGCATTATTAGGGTACAATGAGCAGTTCTTC.